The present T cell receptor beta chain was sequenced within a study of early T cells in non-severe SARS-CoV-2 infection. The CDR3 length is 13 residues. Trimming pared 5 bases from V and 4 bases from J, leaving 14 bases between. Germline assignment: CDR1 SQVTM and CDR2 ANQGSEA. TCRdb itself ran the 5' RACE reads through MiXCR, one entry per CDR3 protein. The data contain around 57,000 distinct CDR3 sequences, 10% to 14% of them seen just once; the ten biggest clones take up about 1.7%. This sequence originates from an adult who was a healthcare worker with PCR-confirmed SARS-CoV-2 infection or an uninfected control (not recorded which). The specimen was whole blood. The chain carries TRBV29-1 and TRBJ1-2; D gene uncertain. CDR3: CSVPTDGFYGYTF. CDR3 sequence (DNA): TGCAGCGTTCCAACTGACGGGTTCTATGGCTACACCTTC. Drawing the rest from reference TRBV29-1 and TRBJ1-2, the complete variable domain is SAVISQKPSRDICQRGTSLTIQCQVDSQVTMMFWYRQQPGQSLTLIATANQGSEATYESGFVIDKFPISRPNLTFSTLTVSNMSPEDSSIYLCSVPTDGFYGYTFGSGTRLTVV.